The present T cell receptor (beta chain) was sequenced within a study of blood T cells in healthy people across ages. General study points: Older age coincided with a roughly linear decline in TCR beta diversity per million T cells.

This clonotype has only one observation. Its target is unknown. The junction shows a germline mismatch at one end, possibly a read error. Aged about 6 to 100, donors were systemically healthy Caucasians from Russia. Primers used in a second PCR of about 7 to 12 cycles were a sample-barcoded 5' primer and a J-beta primer mix. MiXCR, run by TCRdb on the 5' RACE reads, gives a single entry per CDR3 protein. Of some 860,000 distinct CDR3 sequences listed, just over 55% were seen once; the top ten hold under 30%. The germline V gene encodes CDR1 SGHTA and CDR2 FQGNSA. This CDR3 has 13 residues. This receptor was identified in a middle-aged man in good health. This chain connects TRBV7-2 to TRBJ2-5, with D possibly being TRBD2 (6 bases). Material: blood. In DNA, the CDR3 is TGTGCCGGCAGCCTCCGGGGGTTAGAGACCCAGTACTTC. This codes for CAGSLRGLETQYF.